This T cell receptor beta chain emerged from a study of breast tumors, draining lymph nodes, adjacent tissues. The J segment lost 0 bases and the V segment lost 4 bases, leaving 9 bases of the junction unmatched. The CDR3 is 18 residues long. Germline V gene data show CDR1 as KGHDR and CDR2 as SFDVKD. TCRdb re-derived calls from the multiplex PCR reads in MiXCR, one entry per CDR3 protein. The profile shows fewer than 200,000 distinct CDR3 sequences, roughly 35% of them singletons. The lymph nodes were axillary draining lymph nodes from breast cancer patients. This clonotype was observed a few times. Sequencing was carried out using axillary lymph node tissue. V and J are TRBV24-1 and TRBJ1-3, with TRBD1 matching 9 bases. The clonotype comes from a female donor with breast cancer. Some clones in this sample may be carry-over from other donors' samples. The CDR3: CATSDRGQGRLSGNTIYF. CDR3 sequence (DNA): TGTGCCACCAGTGACCGGGGACAGGGAAGGCTCTCTGGAAACACCATATATTTT.